This note documents a single TCR beta chain sequence. The data derive from a study of blood T cell repertoires in COVID-19. Study-level information: Both acute and convalescent COVID-19 samples were obtained from the United States, Italy and Spain.

Assay used: immunoSEQ multiplex PCR; TCRdb lists only in-frame clones, some missing. The sample shows 100,000 or so clones, 91% of them seen only once. This sequence originates from a man younger than 35 with acute or convalescent COVID-19. What was sequenced was peripheral blood.

The CDR3: CASTDRDYQPQHF. CDR3 nucleotides: TGTGCCAGCACAGACAGGGATTATCAGCCCCAGCATTTT. The gene calls are TRBV7-4 and TRBJ1-5; 7 nucleotides align to TRBD1. Germline V CDR1 and CDR2: SGHVT, SQSDAQ. The CDR3 sequence is 13 residues long. V shed 7 bases and J 5 bases; nucleotides not matched to a gene: 5. Looking up the rest from reference TRBV7-4 and TRBJ1-5 gives the full variable domain: GAGVSQSPRYKVAKRGRDVALRCDSISGHVTLYWYRQTLGQGSEVLTYSQSDAQRDKSGRPSGRFSAERPERSVSTLKIQRTEQGDSAVYLCASTDRDYQPQHFGDGTRLSIL.